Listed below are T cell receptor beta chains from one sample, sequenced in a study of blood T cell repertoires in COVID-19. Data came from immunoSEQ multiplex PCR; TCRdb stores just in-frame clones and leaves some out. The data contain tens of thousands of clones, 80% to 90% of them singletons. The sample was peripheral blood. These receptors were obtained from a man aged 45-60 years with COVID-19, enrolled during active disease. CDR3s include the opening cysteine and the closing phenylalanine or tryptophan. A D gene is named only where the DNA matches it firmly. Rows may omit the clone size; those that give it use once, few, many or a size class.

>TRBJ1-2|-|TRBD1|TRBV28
CASSPPQGGAYGYTF
TGTGCCAGCAGCCCTCCCCAGGGGGGCGCGTATGGCTACACCTTC
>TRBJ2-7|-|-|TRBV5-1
CASSLDGPGHLSYEQYF
TGCGCCAGCAGCTTGGACGGACCGGGACACTTATCCTACGAGCAGTACTTC
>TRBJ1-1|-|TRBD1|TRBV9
CASSAGQGSAFF
TGTGCCAGCAGCGCCGGACAGGGATCGGCTTTCTTT
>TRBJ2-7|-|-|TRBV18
CASSPRQLIAYEQYF
TGTGCCAGCTCACCACGACAGTTGATAGCCTACGAGCAGTACTTC
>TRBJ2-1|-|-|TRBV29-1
CSVGRQGGDEQFF
TGCAGCGTGGGGCGGCAGGGTGGTGATGAGCAGTTCTTC
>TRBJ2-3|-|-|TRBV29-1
CSDLQGRDTQYF
TGCAGCGACCTACAGGGAAGAGATACGCAGTATTTT
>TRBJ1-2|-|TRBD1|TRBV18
CASSPPGTGVHYGYTF
TGTGCCAGCTCACCACCGGGGACAGGGGTCCACTATGGCTACACCTTC
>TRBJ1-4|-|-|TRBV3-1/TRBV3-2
CASSQVGAYGEKLFF
TGTGCCAGCAGCCAAGTGGGGGCTTATGGTGAAAAACTGTTTTTT
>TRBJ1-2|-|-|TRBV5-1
CASSMTERGYTF
TGCGCCAGCAGCATGACAGAGAGGGGCTACACCTTC
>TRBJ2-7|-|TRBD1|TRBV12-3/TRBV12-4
CASSPRQGDEQYF
TGTGCCAGCAGCCCCCGACAGGGCGACGAGCAGTACTTC
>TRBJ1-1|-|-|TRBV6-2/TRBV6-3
CASSYRGASTEAFF
TGTGCCAGCAGTTACCGGGGGGCGTCCACTGAAGCTTTCTTT
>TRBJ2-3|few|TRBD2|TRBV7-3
CASSRTSGGPTDTQYF
TGTGCCAGCAGCCGTACTAGCGGGGGCCCCACAGATACGCAGTATTTT
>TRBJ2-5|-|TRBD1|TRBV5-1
CASSLGTGEKVQYF
TGCGCCAGCAGCTTGGGGACAGGGGAAAAGGTCCAGTACTTC
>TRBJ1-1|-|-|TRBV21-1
CASFQGRGPMNTEAFF
TGTGCCAGCTTTCAGGGGAGGGGCCCTATGAACACTGAAGCTTTCTTT
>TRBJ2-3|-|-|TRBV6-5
CASSRQPPRTDTQYF
TGTGCCAGCAGTAGACAGCCGCCCCGGACAGATACGCAGTATTTT
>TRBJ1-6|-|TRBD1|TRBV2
CASTLDRESSPLHF
TGTGCCAGCACTTTAGACAGGGAGTCTTCACCCCTCCACTTT
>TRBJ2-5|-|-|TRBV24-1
CATSDSGGKTQYF
TGTGCCACCAGTGATTCTGGCGGGAAGACCCAGTACTTC
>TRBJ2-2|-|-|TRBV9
CASSVSRQLNTGELFF
TGTGCCAGCAGCGTATCCCGACAGCTTAACACCGGGGAGCTGTTTTTT
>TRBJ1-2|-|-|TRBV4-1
CASSQEQGVVIYGYTF
TGCGCCAGCAGCCAAGAACAGGGTGTCGTGATCTATGGCTACACCTTC
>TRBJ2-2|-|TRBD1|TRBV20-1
CSASSPWDSTGELFF
TGCAGTGCTAGTTCACCATGGGACAGCACCGGGGAGCTGTTTTTT
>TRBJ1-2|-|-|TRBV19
CATAQVVGGGYTF
TGTGCCACCGCACAGGTTGTGGGTGGGGGCTACACCTTC
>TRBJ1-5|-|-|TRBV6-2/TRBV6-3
CASSYGGTQPQHF
TGTGCCAGCAGTTACGGGGGGACTCAGCCCCAGCATTTT
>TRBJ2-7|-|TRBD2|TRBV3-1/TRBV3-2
CASSQEWVTGGSYEQYF
TGTGCCAGCAGCCAAGAATGGGTTACCGGGGGGAGCTACGAGCAGTACTTC
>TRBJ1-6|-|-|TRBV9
CASSTDGGPYNSPLHF
TGTGCCAGCAGCACCGATGGAGGGCCCTATAATTCACCCCTCCACTTT
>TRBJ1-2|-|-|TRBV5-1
CASRPAGSARTNGYTF
TGCGCCAGCAGGCCGGCCGGGTCCGCCAGGACTAATGGCTACACCTTC
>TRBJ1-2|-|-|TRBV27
CASSLRQFYGYTF
TGTGCCAGCAGTTTACGACAGTTTTATGGCTACACCTTC
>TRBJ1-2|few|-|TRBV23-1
CASSQSSDGYTF
TGCGCCAGCAGTCAATCCAGCGACGGCTACACCTTC
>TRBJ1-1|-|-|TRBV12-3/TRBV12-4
CASSLQANTEAFF
TGTGCCAGCAGTTTACAGGCGAACACTGAAGCTTTCTTT
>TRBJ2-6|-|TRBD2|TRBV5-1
CASSLILAASSGANVLTF
TGCGCCAGCAGCTTGATCCTAGCGGCAAGCTCTGGGGCCAACGTCCTGACTTTC
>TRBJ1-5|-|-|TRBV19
CASSNQGSNQPQHF
TGTGCCAGTAGTAATCAGGGTAGCAATCAGCCCCAGCATTTT
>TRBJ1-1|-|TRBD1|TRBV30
CAWTTGTGNTEAFF
TGTGCCTGGACCACCGGGACAGGGAACACTGAAGCTTTCTTT
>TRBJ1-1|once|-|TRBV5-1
CASSFASGTEAFF
TGCGCCAGCAGCTTTGCCAGTGGCACTGAAGCTTTCTTT
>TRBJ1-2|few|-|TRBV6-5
CASSYSGQTYGYTF
TGTGCCAGCAGTTACTCGGGCCAGACCTATGGCTACACCTTC
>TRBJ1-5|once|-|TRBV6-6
CASARGSNQPQHF
TGTGCCAGCGCACGAGGTAGCAATCAGCCCCAGCATTTT
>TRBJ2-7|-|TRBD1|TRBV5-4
CASSFNTGGTYEQYF
TGTGCCAGCAGCTTCAATACAGGGGGCACCTACGAGCAGTACTTC
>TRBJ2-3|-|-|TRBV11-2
CASSLGLETPSTDTQYF
TGTGCCAGCAGCTTAGGTCTCGAAACTCCTAGCACAGATACGCAGTATTTT
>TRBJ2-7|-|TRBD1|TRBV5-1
CASSPRTGPSYEQYF
TGCGCCAGCAGCCCCCGGACAGGGCCCTCCTACGAGCAGTACTTC
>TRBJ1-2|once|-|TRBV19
CASDNAGARGYTF
TGTGCCAGTGATAATGCGGGGGCGCGAGGCTACACCTTC
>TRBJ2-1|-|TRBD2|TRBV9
CASSRMATSGYNEQFF
TGTGCCAGCAGCCGCATGGCTACTAGCGGTTACAATGAGCAGTTCTTC
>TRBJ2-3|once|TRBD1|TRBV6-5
CASSYGTGDTDTQYF
TGTGCCAGCAGTTACGGGACAGGGGATACAGATACGCAGTATTTT
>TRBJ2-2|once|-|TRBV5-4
CASSLTMAANTGELFF
TGTGCCAGCAGCTTGACGATGGCGGCGAACACCGGGGAGCTGTTTTTT
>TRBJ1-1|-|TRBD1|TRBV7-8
CASSSWTGGSAEAFF
TGTGCCAGCAGTTCATGGACAGGGGGCAGTGCTGAAGCTTTCTTT